The subject of this entry is one TCR beta chain. What this receptor recognizes is not known. The sample comes from a study of CXCR3-negative and CXCR3-positive naive CD8 T cells (dated by TCRdb to the late 2010s). For the study in its entirety: In total, some 150 million TRB reads were obtained, corresponding to roughly 1.5 +/- 0.3 million reads per library. Diversity and physicochemical repertoire analyses were performed on 11 donors pooled from two independent experiments. The TRBV-TRBJ cluster analysis covered naive subsets from about 5 donors and memory cells from 3 donors. General conclusions and limits of the study: Within the same donor, TRBV-TRBJ usage looked similar between naive CXCR3-negative and CXCR3-positive cells, but memory cells had distinct patterns. Comparably high repertoire diversity was found in both naive subsets, whereas much lower repertoire diversity was found in memory CD8+ T cells. Because surface CD5, which is linked to self-reactivity in mice, was comparable between the naive subsets, TCR interaction strength was also inferred from TRB CDR3 physicochemical properties. Freshly isolated PBMCs were used for most assays because CXCR3 expression went down partially after cryopreservation.

Each CD8+ T cell subset was flow-sorted in triplicate, with about 320,000 cells per subset placed directly into RLT lysis buffer. Peripheral blood mononuclear cells were isolated from buffy coats using standard density gradient centrifugation. An RNeasy Mini Kit was used to extract total RNA from the sorted cells. CDR1 and CDR2, looked up from the germline V gene, are SQVTM and ANQGSEA. Taken from cysteine to phenylalanine, the CDR3 has 13 residues. No DNA is given. The sequencer was a NextSeq 550. The Human TCR Profiling Kit (MiLaboratory) was used to make UMI-labeled 5' RACE TRB cDNA libraries. The full amount of extracted RNA was used for cDNA synthesis, and the full amount of resulting cDNA was used for PCR amplification. Libraries were prepared in parallel using an identical number of PCR cycles. The study's processing was this. About 50,000 +/- 10,000 unique UMI-labeled TRB cDNA molecules per library were extracted with MIGEC and MiXCR, with at least two reads per UMI required. An average of approximately 40,000 +/- 10,000 functional in-frame TRB CDR3 nucleotide clonotypes without stop codons was found per library. Diversity metrics, including normalized Shannon-Wiener and Chao1, were computed in VDJtools after downsampling to 5000 UMI-labeled TRB molecules per sample. Clonotype-size-weighted physicochemical properties of the central five CDR3 residues (interaction energy, strength, volume and Kidera factor 4) were computed in VDJtools. Each entry corresponds to one CDR3 protein sequence from reads that TCRdb reprocessed, and DNA is not given. In this record, the V and J calls reflect TCRdb's handling and not the investigators' own analysis. The table held for this sample gives about 43,000 distinct CDR3 sequences. The ten largest clones add up to about 15% of the sample.

The chain couples TRBV29-1 to TRBJ2-7. This sequence was found in a human donor in good health. Some clones in this sample may be carry-over from other donors' samples. Sequenced: memory CD8+ T cells from blood. In the paper's terms, the cell subset or site label means: conventional CD8+ memory T cells (TMEM), sorted as controls. For the CDR3, the sequence is CSVRSTSSYEQYF.